The clone carrying this T cell receptor beta chain was counted between two and nine times. Its antigen is not identified. The V and J ends lost 11 bases and 9 bases respectively, with 20 bases between them. The length of the CDR3 is 13 residues. Germline V gene data show CDR1 as SNHLY and CDR2 as FYNNEI. RNA was extracted and reverse transcribed into cDNA as the sequencing template. The method was immunoSEQ multiplex PCR; TCRdb's version includes in-frame clones alone and lacks a portion of them. The table has 150,000 to 200,000 clones, about 60% seen once. The sample's treatment: oral pan-JAK inhibitor, 5-10 mg twice daily. The investigators collected lesional scalp punch biopsies and peripheral blood from alopecia areata patients. This record comes from a study of CD8+ T cells in alopecia areata. Turning to the study itself: Tofacitinib dosing lasted 6 to 18 months, which was then followed by 6 months off drug. Study-wide results and caveats: Although TCR sharing was seen in mice, sharing across patients was less clear, possibly for HLA-related reasons. The study found higher clonality in lesional than normal scalp, especially in alopecia totalis/universalis.

The material sequenced was CD8+ T cells sorted from blood, taken at week 24, from a patient treated with tofacitinib. This chain connects TRBV2 to TRBJ2-1; D is possibly TRBD1 (6 bases). This receptor was obtained from a human donor with alopecia areata. The CDR3 loop reads CAGKRDNRGEQFF. The CDR3 DNA reads as TGTGCCGGAAAACGGGACAATCGGGGTGAGCAGTTCTTC.